This T cell receptor (beta chain) originates from a study of shared clonotypes between healthy human individuals. About the study: Those who served as donors were a couple of women and a few men between the ages of 18 and 49.

Naive CD8 cells lacked CD45RO and underwent positive selection for CCR7, leaving out terminally differentiated effector memory CD45RA+ cells. Germline values: CDR1 ENHRY, CDR2 SYGVKD. After removal of 8 bases from V and 8 bases from J, the junction contained 13 bases not matched to a gene. There are 15 residues in the CDR3. Researchers divided each subset's genomic DNA evenly across several immunoSEQ plates. Original processing notes: Without quality scores, immunoSEQ junctional reads could not be filtered like full-length reads. Assay: immunoSEQ multiplex PCR; the TCRdb copy retains only in-frame clones and omits some. The DNA gave D and trimming, while V, J and clone size come from that table. This sample has about 2.1 million clones; 80% to 95% occur once, and the top ten carry approximately 1.6%. This clone was recorded only once.

The genes are TRBV10-3 and TRBJ2-1, with 9 bases matching TRBD2. This receptor was identified in a man aged 18 to 30 in good health. Some clones in this sample may be carry-over from other donors' samples. The sample comprised naive CD8+ T cells from PBMCs. The chain's CDR3 is CAILETGTSKDEQFF. DNA for the CDR3: TGTGCCATCCTTGAAACCGGGACTAGCAAGGATGAGCAGTTCTTC.